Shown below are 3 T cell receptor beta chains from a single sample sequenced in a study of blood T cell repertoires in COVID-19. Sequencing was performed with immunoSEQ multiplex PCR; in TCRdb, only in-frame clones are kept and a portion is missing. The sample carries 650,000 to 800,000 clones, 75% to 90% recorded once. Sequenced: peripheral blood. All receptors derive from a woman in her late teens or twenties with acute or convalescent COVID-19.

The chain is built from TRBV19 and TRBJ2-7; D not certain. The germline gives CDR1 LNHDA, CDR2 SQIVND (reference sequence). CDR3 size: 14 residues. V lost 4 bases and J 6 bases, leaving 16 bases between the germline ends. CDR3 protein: CASSKKVESGEQYF. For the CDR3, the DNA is TGTGCCAGTAGTAAAAAGGTAGAGTCGGGCGAGCAGTACTTC.

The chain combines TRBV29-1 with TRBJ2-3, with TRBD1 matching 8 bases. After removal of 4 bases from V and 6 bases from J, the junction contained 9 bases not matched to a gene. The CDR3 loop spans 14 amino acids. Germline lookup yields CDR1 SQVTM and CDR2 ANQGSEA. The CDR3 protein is CSVGRQGASDTQYF. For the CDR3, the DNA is TGCAGCGTTGGGCGGCAGGGGGCGTCGGATACGCAGTATTTT.

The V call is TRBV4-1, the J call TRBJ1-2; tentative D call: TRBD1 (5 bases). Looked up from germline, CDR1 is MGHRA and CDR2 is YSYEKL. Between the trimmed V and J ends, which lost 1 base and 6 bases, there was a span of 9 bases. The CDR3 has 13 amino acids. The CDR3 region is CASSQVGGDGYTF. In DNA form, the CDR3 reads TGCGCCAGCAGCCAAGTGGGAGGGGATGGCTACACCTTC.